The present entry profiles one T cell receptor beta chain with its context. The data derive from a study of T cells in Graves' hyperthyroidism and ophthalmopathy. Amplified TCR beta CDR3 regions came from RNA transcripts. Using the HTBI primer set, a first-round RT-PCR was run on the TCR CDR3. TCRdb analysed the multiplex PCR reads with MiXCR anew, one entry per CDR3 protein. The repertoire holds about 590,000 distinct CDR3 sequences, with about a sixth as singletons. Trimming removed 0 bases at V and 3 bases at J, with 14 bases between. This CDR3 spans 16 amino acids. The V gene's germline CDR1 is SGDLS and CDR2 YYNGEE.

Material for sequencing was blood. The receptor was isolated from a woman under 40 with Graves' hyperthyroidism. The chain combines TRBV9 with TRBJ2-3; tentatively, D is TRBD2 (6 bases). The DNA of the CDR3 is TGTGCCAGCAGCGTAGAAGGGGAGGTGGTGACAGATACGCAGTATTTT. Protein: CASSVEGEVVTDTQYF.